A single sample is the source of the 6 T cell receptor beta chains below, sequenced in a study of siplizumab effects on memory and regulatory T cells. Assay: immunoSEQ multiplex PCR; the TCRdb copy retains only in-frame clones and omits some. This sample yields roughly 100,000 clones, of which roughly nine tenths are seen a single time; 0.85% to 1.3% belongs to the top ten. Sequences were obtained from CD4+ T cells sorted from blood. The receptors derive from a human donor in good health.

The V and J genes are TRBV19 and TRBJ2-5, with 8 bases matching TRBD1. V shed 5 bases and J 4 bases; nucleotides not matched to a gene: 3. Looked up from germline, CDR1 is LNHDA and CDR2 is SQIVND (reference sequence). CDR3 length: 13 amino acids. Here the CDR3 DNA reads TGTGCCAGTAGTCGGACAGGGCGAGAGACCCAGTACTTC. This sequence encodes CASSRTGRETQYF.

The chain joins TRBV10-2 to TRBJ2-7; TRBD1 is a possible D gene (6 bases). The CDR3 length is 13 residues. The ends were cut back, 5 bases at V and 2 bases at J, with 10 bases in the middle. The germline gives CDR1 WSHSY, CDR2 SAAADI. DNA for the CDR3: TGCGCCAGCAGTAGGACAGAGGCCTACGAGCAGTACTTC. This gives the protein CASSRTEAYEQYF.

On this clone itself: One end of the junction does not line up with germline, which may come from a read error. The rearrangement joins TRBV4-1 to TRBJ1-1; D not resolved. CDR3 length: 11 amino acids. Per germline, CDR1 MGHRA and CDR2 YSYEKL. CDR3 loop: CASSQDGRCSF. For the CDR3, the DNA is TGCGCCAGCAGCCAAGATGGTAGGTGTTCGTTT.

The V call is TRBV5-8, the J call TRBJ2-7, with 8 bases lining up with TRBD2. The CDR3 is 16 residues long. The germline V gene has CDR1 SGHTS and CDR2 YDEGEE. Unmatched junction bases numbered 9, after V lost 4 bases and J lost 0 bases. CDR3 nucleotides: TGTGCCAGCAGCCCTTTTTCGGGGGGGGTCTCCTACGAGCAGTACTTC. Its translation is CASSPFSGGVSYEQYF. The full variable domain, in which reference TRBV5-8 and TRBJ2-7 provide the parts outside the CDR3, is EAGVTQSPTHLIKTRGQQATLRCSPISGHTSVYWYQQALGLGLQFLLWYDEGEERNRGNFPPRFSGRQFPNYSSELNVNALELEDSALYLCASSPFSGGVSYEQYFGPGTRLTVT.

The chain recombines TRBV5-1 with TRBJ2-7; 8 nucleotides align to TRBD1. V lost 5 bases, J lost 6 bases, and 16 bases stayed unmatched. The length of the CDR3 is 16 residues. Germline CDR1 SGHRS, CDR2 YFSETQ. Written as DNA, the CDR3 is TGCGCCAGCAGTATTATACAGGGGGTGTCCAATAGCGAGCAGTACTTC. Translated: CASSIIQGVSNSEQYF.

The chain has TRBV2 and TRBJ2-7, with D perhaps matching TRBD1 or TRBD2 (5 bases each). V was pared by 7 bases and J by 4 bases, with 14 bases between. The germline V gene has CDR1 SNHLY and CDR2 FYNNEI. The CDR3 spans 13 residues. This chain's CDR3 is CASNNLGAYEQYF. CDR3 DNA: TGTGCCAGCAACAACCTCGGGGCGTACGAGCAGTACTTC.